This T cell receptor (beta chain) was recovered during a study of shared clonotypes between healthy human individuals. Study results and caveats: Enrolling few donors narrowed the genetic and exposure-history diversity that was represented.

In regard to this clone: The target antigen is unknown.

Generated by immunoSEQ multiplex PCR, the TCRdb table keeps only in-frame clones and is missing some. Here the sample spans more than 850,000 clones, about 80% being singletons. The receptor's source is a man younger than 35 in good health. Some clones in this sample may be carry-over from other donors' samples. The sequencing sample was made of memory CD4+ T cells from PBMCs. The sample's subset: CD45RA-negative fraction.

The CDR3 region is CASSLALDARETQYF. The CDR3 DNA follows: TGTGCCAGCAGTCTGGCCCTGGATGCTCGCGAGACCCAGTACTTC. The V gene is TRBV7-9, the J gene TRBJ2-5; unclear D gene. Per the germline V gene, CDR1 is SEHNR and CDR2 is FQNEAQ (reference sequence). With 6 bases removed from V and 5 bases from J, the gap between germline ends came to 19 bases. The CDR3 is made up of 15 amino acids.